This T cell receptor (beta chain) was recorded in a study of T-cell reconstitution after alpha-beta-depleted transplantation in children. Study-wide results and caveats: Approximately two months post-transplant, alpha-beta T cells reportedly originated from several hundred expanded graft clones. Surviving recipient T cells and thymic progenitors produced the high day-60 TCRbeta diversity seen in some patients. T-cell numbers and diversity, one year after transplant, stemmed largely from T cells that were newly produced.

Details on this clonotype: Its target is not known.

Unmatched junction bases numbered 2, after V lost 3 bases and J lost 3 bases. This CDR3 is built from 16 residues. CDR1 is SEHNR, CDR2 FQNEAQ, per germline (reference sequence). TCRbeta library preparation incorporated unique molecular identifiers. TCRdb independently ran MiXCR on the PCR reads; one entry per CDR3 protein. Among 500,000 to 650,000 distinct CDR3 sequences listed, 10% to 15% were seen once. This material consisted of PBMCs, mostly from graft donor cells, taken 360 days after TCRalphabeta/CD19-depleted stem cell transplant. This chain joins TRBV7-9 and TRBJ2-2; 12 bases fit TRBD2. This TCR came from a male patient aged 10 to 17 who had a stem cell transplant for acute myeloid leukemia, so the T cells may come from the graft donor. DNA of the CDR3: TGTGCCAGCAGCTTTGGACTAGCGGGATACACCGGGGAGCTGTTTTTT. Protein sequence: CASSFGLAGYTGELFF.